One sample yielded the 20 T cell receptor beta chains listed below, sequenced in a study of blood T cell repertoires in COVID-19. Clones were sequenced by immunoSEQ multiplex PCR, and TCRdb holds only the in-frame ones, with some missing. This sample has around 160,000 clones, with roughly 80% found just once. Source material: peripheral blood. These receptors all come from a human donor in a cohort sampled during active COVID-19.

Note on this clone: Other DNA variants within this sample encode the same CDR3. The chain is built from TRBV27 and TRBJ1-2, with TRBD1 as a possible D gene (6 bases). V lost 2 bases and J 2 bases, leaving 9 bases between the germline ends. The V gene's germline CDR1 is MNHEY and CDR2 SMNVEV (reference sequence). This CDR3 region has 14 residues. The CDR3, as DNA: TGTGCCAGCAGTTTAAGCGGACAGAACTATGGCTACACCTTC. This codes for CASSLSGQNYGYTF.

The chain is built from TRBV7-8 and TRBJ1-3, with 7 positions matching TRBD1. The length of the CDR3 is 13 residues. V lost 6 bases, J lost 2 bases, and 1 base stayed unmatched. From germline, CDR1 is SGHVS and CDR2 FQNEAQ. In nucleotides, the CDR3 is TGTGCCAGCAGTAGGGGGCCTGGAAACACCATATATTTT. This sequence encodes CASSRGPGNTIYF.

This clone was observed a handful of times. The rearrangement joins TRBV4-2 to TRBJ2-1; 9 nucleotides line up with TRBD2. The J segment lost 2 bases and the V segment lost 1 base, leaving 12 bases of the junction unmatched. The CDR3 sequence is 19 residues long. Germline V gives CDR1 LGHNA, CDR2 YNFKEQ. CDR3 region: CASSQATSGLAKAYNEQFF. For the CDR3, the DNA is TGTGCCAGCAGCCAAGCCACCTCTGGACTAGCGAAGGCCTACAATGAGCAGTTCTTC.

The chain uses TRBV7-2 and TRBJ2-7, with D hard to call. Deletions cut 5 bases from V and 2 bases from J, with 4 bases between. This CDR3 region has 11 residues. Germline CDR1 reads SGHTA; CDR2 reads FQGNSA. The CDR3: CASSPAYEQYF. The CDR3 nucleotides are TGTGCCAGCAGCCCAGCCTACGAGCAGTACTTC.

V usage is TRBV7-2 and J usage is TRBJ1-2; D call uncertain. V gave up 3 bases and J gave up 5 bases, with 13 bases separating them. Germline values: CDR1 SGHTA, CDR2 FQGNSA. The CDR3 is 14 amino acids. The CDR3 loop is CASSLDGNLYGYTF. The CDR3 coding sequence is TGTGCCAGCAGCTTGGACGGGAACCTGTATGGCTACACCTTC.

This chain uses TRBV3-1 (or the pseudogene TRBV3-2) with TRBJ2-1; a weak D match, TRBD2 (5 bases). Germline assignment: CDR1 LGHDT and CDR2 YNNKEL (reference sequence). Trimming left V 7 bases short and J 5 bases short, with 15 bases between. The CDR3 length is 14 residues. The CDR3 DNA reads TGTGCCAGCACCCGAGACCGGGGTAACAATGAGCAGTTCTTC. Translation: CASTRDRGNNEQFF.

This clone was recorded only once. The chain combines TRBV27 with TRBJ2-1; no definite D call. Looked up from germline, CDR1 is MNHEY and CDR2 is SMNVEV (reference sequence). The CDR3 runs to 14 residues. V gave up 5 bases and J gave up 9 bases, with 17 bases separating them. CDR3 loop: CASSPLERLLEQFF. The DNA for the CDR3 is TGTGCCAGCAGTCCACTTGAACGTCTCCTTGAGCAGTTCTTC.

The genes are TRBV21-1 and TRBJ2-3; TRBD1 is the table's D call and was not checked against the DNA. TRBV21-1 is a listed pseudogene. This CDR3 comprises 17 residues. The CDR3 sequence is CASSKVGRGLVTDTQYF. Written as DNA, the CDR3 is TGTGCCAGCAGCAAAGTCGGCAGGGGATTGGTAACAGATACGCAGTATTTT.

The CDR3 spells CSVARQGTTGELFF. The CDR3 nucleotides are TGCAGCGTGGCAAGACAGGGAACCACCGGGGAGCTGTTTTTT. The chain links TRBV29-1 to TRBJ2-2, with 7 positions matching TRBD1. This CDR3 has 14 amino acids. In germline, CDR1 is SQVTM, CDR2 ANQGSEA. After removal of 6 bases from V and 4 bases from J, the junction contained 8 bases not matched to a gene.

The chain combines TRBV7-9 with TRBJ1-1, with TRBD1 matching over 8 bases. The J segment lost 4 bases and the V segment lost 2 bases, leaving 6 bases of the junction unmatched. CDR3 length equals 15 residues. From germline, CDR1 is SEHNR and CDR2 FQNEAQ (reference sequence). The CDR3 protein is CASSLRTGRVTEAFF. Here the CDR3 DNA reads TGTGCCAGCAGCTTAAGGACAGGGCGTGTCACTGAAGCTTTCTTT.

The V call is TRBV27, the J call TRBJ1-4, with 9 bases lining up with TRBD1. CDR3 length: 14 amino acids. Germline V CDR1 and CDR2: MNHEY, SMNVEV (reference sequence). V lost 4 bases and J lost 8; bases outside the gene matches: 5. CDR3 nucleotide sequence: TGTGCCAGCAGTTCCCGGGACAGGGTAGAAAAACTGTTTTTT. Translating gives CASSSRDRVEKLFF.

The V call is TRBV6-6, the J call TRBJ1-4, with 11 positions matching TRBD1. The V gene end was trimmed by 5 bases and the J gene end by 7 bases; junction bases not matched to a gene: 3. The CDR3 runs to 14 residues. Germline CDR1 reads MNHNY; CDR2 reads SVGAGI (reference sequence). The CDR3 loop reads CASSRDRGIEKLFF. CDR3 sequence (DNA): TGTGCCAGCAGTAGGGACAGGGGGATTGAAAAACTGTTTTTT.

V is TRBV7-9 and J is TRBJ2-3, with 9 bases lining up with TRBD2. CDR1 is SEHNR and CDR2 is FQNEAQ in the germline V gene (reference sequence). J gave up 0 bases and V 3 bases, and 4 bases lay outside the gene matches. The CDR3 has 16 residues. CDR3 loop: CASSFGLAPSTDTQYF. CDR3 DNA: TGTGCCAGCAGCTTCGGACTAGCGCCTAGCACAGATACGCAGTATTTT.

The chain joins TRBV9 to TRBJ1-1; a weak D match, TRBD1 (6 bases). Germline CDR1 SGDLS, CDR2 YYNGEE. The CDR3 spans 17 residues. V shed 4 bases and J shed 0 bases, with 19 bases lying between them. CDR3 sequence: CASSQAGGSPMNTEAFF. CDR3 coding DNA: TGTGCCAGCAGCCAAGCGGGGGGCAGCCCCATGAACACTGAAGCTTTCTTT.

The chain recombines TRBV6-6 with TRBJ2-7; 11 bases line up with TRBD1. V dropped 6 bases and J dropped 6; count of bases not matched to a gene: 7. The germline CDR1 and CDR2 sequences are MNHNY and SVGAGI (reference sequence). This CDR3 comprises 14 residues. The CDR3 region has the DNA TGTGCCAGCAGAAGCCGGGACAGGGGGGGCGAGCAGTACTTC. Its protein product is CASRSRDRGGEQYF.

V gene TRBV19 combines with J gene TRBJ2-6; 8 bases align to TRBD2. Germline trimming cut 6 bases from V and 2 bases from J; bases unmatched to any gene: 3. Germline V gene sequence: CDR1 LNHDA, CDR2 SQIVND (reference sequence). The CDR3 loop spans 15 amino acids. CDR3 loop: CASRPGGPGANVLTF. As DNA, the CDR3 is TGTGCCAGTAGACCGGGAGGGCCTGGGGCCAACGTCCTGACTTTC.

This clone came up once. This chain connects TRBV21-1 to TRBJ2-7; the table's D call of TRBD1 was not tested on the DNA. TRBV21-1 is an annotated pseudogene. This CDR3 comprises 15 residues. The CDR3 is CASTPGQALSYEQYF. CDR3 sequence (DNA): TGTGCCAGCACCCCGGGACAGGCTCTTTCCTACGAGCAGTACTTC.

This clone was observed a single time. The rearrangement uses TRBV5-1 and TRBJ1-5; 12 nucleotides match TRBD1. This CDR3 is 16 amino acids long. Germline values: CDR1 SGHRS, CDR2 YFSETQ. Trimming cost V 0 bases and J 6 bases; bases outside gene matches: 4. In DNA form, the CDR3 reads TGCGCCAGCAGCTTGGGGGGACAGGGGGCCGGTCAGCCCCAGCATTTT. The encoded protein is CASSLGGQGAGQPQHF.

The V gene is TRBV18, the J gene TRBJ1-5; the D is unclear. CDR1 is KGHSH and CDR2 is LQKENI in the germline V gene. Trimming left V 0 bases short and J 1 base short, with 10 bases between. This CDR3 region has 16 residues. In DNA form, the CDR3 reads TGTGCCAGCTCACCACCGATGGGCTCAAGCAATCAGCCCCAGCATTTT. It encodes CASSPPMGSSNQPQHF. The full variable domain, rest sourced from reference TRBV18 and TRBJ1-5, is NAGVMQNPRHLVRRRGQEARLRCSPMKGHSHVYWYRQLPEEGLKFMVYLQKENIIDESGMPKERFSAEFPKEGPSILRIQQVVRGDSAAYFCASSPPMGSSNQPQHFGDGTRLSIL.

This chain connects TRBV3-1 (or the pseudogene TRBV3-2) to TRBJ2-7; 9 bases line up with TRBD1. CDR1 and CDR2 from the germline V gene are LGHDT and YNNKEL (reference sequence). The CDR3 loop spans 18 amino acids. V lost 7 bases and J lost 2; bases outside the gene matches: 18. CDR3 protein: CASTSNFNRGRIPYEQYF. The CDR3 DNA follows: TGTGCCAGCACGTCCAATTTCAACAGGGGGCGAATTCCCTACGAGCAGTACTTC.